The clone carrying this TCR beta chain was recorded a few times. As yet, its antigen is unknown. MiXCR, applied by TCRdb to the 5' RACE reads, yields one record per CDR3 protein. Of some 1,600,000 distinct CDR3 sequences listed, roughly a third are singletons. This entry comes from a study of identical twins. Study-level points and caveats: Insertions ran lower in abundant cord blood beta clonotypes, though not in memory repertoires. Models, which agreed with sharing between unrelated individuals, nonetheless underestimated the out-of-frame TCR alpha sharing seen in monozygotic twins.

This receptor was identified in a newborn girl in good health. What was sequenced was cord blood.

The CDR3 nucleotides read TGCAGTGCACCTGTTTATGGCTACGAGCAGTACTTC. Amino acids: CSAPVYGYEQYF. The chain employs TRBV20-1 and TRBJ2-7; no reliable D call. Germline-derived CDR1 and CDR2 are DFQATT and SNEGSKA (reference sequence). This CDR3 is built from 12 residues. With 6 bases removed from V and 3 bases from J, the gap between germline ends came to 12 bases.